This TCR beta chain was recorded in a study of technical replicates of blood from several donors. Produced via immunoSEQ multiplex PCR; TCRdb's table is partial and in-frame only. The sample shows some 62,000 clones, approximately 86% of them seen only once. Per the germline V gene, CDR1 is SNHLY and CDR2 is FYNNEI. V shed 6 bases and J shed 5 bases, with 22 bases lying between them. CDR3 size: 16 residues. The sequenced sample consisted of PBMCs. This receptor was obtained from a human donor in good health. Some clones in this sample may be carry-over from other donors' samples. The chain links TRBV2 to TRBJ1-1; the D is unclear. CDR3 nucleotide sequence: TGTGCCAGCAGCTCCCATTTCAGTGCAGGATCAACTGAAGCTTTCTTT. Protein: CASSSHFSAGSTEAFF.